These 20 T cell receptor beta chains originate from one sample sequenced in a study of PD-L1 blockade in urothelial cancer. TCRdb keeps only in-frame clones here, not all; method: immunoSEQ multiplex PCR. The sample includes tens of thousands of clones, 82% seen only once; the top ten take around 9.5%. Sequencing was performed on PBMCs, taken around atezolizumab (anti-PD-L1) treatment. The receptor set was obtained from a man in his 70s with urothelial cancer.

The chain couples TRBV6-5 to TRBJ1-4, with TRBD1 matching 7 bases. The CDR3 extends over 12 amino acids. Trimming took 8 bases from V and 8 from J; bases not matched to a gene: 5. Germline loops: CDR1 MNHEY, CDR2 SVGAGI. CDR3 in amino acids: CASGTGEEKLFF. The CDR3 DNA reads as TGTGCCAGCGGAACAGGGGAAGAAAAACTGTTTTTT.

The chain is built from TRBV7-3 and TRBJ2-5, with 9 bases matching TRBD1. The trim removed 4 bases at V and 5 bases at J, leaving 14 bases unmatched. The CDR3 totals 17 residues. Germline lookup yields CDR1 SGHTA and CDR2 FQGTGA. CDR3 DNA sequence: TGTGCCAGCAGCTCAAGACCGCGGGGACAGGGAGGGGAGACCCAGTACTTC. Residues: CASSSRPRGQGGETQYF.

The chain carries TRBV6-5 and TRBJ2-3; no definite D call. With 6 bases removed from V and 3 bases from J, the gap between germline ends came to 10 bases. The CDR3 spans 13 residues. Per the germline V gene, CDR1 is MNHEY and CDR2 is SVGAGI. The CDR3 DNA reads TGTGCCAGCAGGGAGTCCTCAACAGATACGCAGTATTTT. Residues: CASRESSTDTQYF.

This clone was seen a few times. The chain couples TRBV11-1 to TRBJ2-7; TRBD2 matches 11 bases. Germline CDR1 SGHAT, CDR2 FQDESV (reference sequence). This CDR3 has 17 amino acids. The V gene end was trimmed by 9 bases and the J gene end by 6 bases; junction bases not matched to a gene: 19. The CDR3 bases are TGTGCCAGTACCCGCGGACTAGCGGGTGCCGGAGCGGGCGAGCAGTACTTC. This sequence encodes CASTRGLAGAGAGEQYF.

This clone has a single count. The J gene is TRBJ1-3, the V gene TRBV7-6; possible D gene TRBD1, 5 bases. The germline CDR1 and CDR2 sequences are SGHVS and FNYEAQ. V was cut by 2 bases and J by 0 bases, with 11 bases left in between. This CDR3 region has 16 residues. CDR3 DNA sequence: TGTGCCAGCAGCTTACAATCCAGGGCCTCTGGAAACACCATATATTTT. This gives the protein CASSLQSRASGNTIYF.

The chain employs TRBV29-1 and TRBJ1-1, with D unresolved. The V gene lost 4 bases and the J gene lost 0 bases, with 9 bases spanning the gap. CDR3 length: 13 amino acids. CDR1 is SQVTM and CDR2 is ANQGSEA in the germline V gene. The DNA of the CDR3 is TGCAGCGTTGTGAACAGAATGAACACTGAAGCTTTCTTT. This codes for CSVVNRMNTEAFF. The variable domain in full, completed from reference TRBV29-1 and TRBJ1-1, reads SAVISQKPSRDICQRGTSLTIQCQVDSQVTMMFWYRQQPGQSLTLIATANQGSEATYESGFVIDKFPISRPNLTFSTLTVSNMSPEDSSIYLCSVVNRMNTEAFFGQGTRLTVV.

V usage is TRBV9 and J usage is TRBJ1-5; D is perhaps TRBD1 (6 bases). The CDR3 sequence is 15 residues long. V lost 3 bases, J lost 3 bases, and 13 bases lay in between. The germline CDR1 and CDR2 sequences are SGDLS and YYNGEE. CDR3 loop: CASSARGGYNQPQHF. Written as DNA, the CDR3 is TGTGCCAGCAGCGCCCGGGGGGGCTACAATCAGCCCCAGCATTTT.

The chain is built from TRBV20-1 and TRBJ1-1; maybe TRBD1 (5 bases). The CDR3 covers 11 residues. Trimming left V 3 bases short and J 7 bases short, with 9 bases between. Germline values: CDR1 DFQATT, CDR2 SNEGSKA (reference sequence). This chain's CDR3 is CSASGHIEAFF. The CDR3 nucleotides are TGCAGTGCTAGTGGACACATTGAAGCTTTCTTT.

V is TRBV29-1 and J is TRBJ1-1; unclear D gene. Germline V gene lookup returns CDR1 SQVTM and CDR2 ANQGSEA. This CDR3 is built from 12 residues. V was clipped by 8 bases and J by 1 base, with 11 bases between them. The CDR3 region is CSFSSGNTEAFF. The CDR3 DNA follows: TGCAGCTTTTCTTCGGGGAACACTGAAGCTTTCTTT.

This chain links TRBV29-1 with TRBJ2-7; 9 bases line up with TRBD2. Germline V CDR1 and CDR2: SQVTM, ANQGSEA. The CDR3 has 13 amino acids. CDR3 residues: CSAGTSFSGEQYF. CDR3 coding DNA: TGCAGTGCCGGGACTAGCTTCTCGGGCGAGCAGTACTTC.

The rearrangement joins TRBV6-4 to TRBJ2-3; TRBD2 agrees at 10 bases. The germline V gene encodes CDR1 MRHNA and CDR2 SNTAGT. The CDR3 totals 15 residues. Losses at the gene ends were 5 bases for V and 0 bases for J; bases not matched to a gene: 2. CDR3 in DNA: TGTGCCAGCAGTCCTAGCGGGGGCAGCACAGATACGCAGTATTTT. This codes for CASSPSGGSTDTQYF.

V is TRBV2 and J is TRBJ2-1; TRBD2 is a possible D gene (5 bases). The CDR3 totals 12 residues. Germline V gene lookup returns CDR1 SNHLY and CDR2 FYNNEI. Trimming stripped 7 bases from V and 7 bases from J, with 11 bases between. CDR3 protein: CASTPAGNEQFF. CDR3 DNA sequence: TGTGCCAGCACCCCGGCGGGTAATGAGCAGTTCTTC.

The V and J genes are TRBV13 and TRBJ2-2; D remains unclear. CDR3 size: 13 residues. CDR1 and CDR2 from the germline V gene are PRHDT and FYEKMQ (reference sequence). V lost 0 bases and J lost 7, with 6 bases in between. CDR3 sequence reads: CASSLGQVGELFF. In nucleotides, the CDR3 is TGTGCCAGCAGCTTAGGGCAGGTCGGGGAGCTGTTTTTT.

The chain links TRBV5-5 to TRBJ1-6; D remains ambiguous. This CDR3 spans 16 amino acids. The germline V gene has CDR1 SGHKS and CDR2 YYEKEE (reference sequence). Trimming shortened V by 0 bases and J by 0 bases, and 7 bases separated the two germline ends. The CDR3 spells CASSLEWSSYNSPLHF. The DNA for the CDR3 is TGTGCCAGCAGCTTGGAATGGAGCTCCTATAATTCACCCCTCCACTTT.

The chain employs TRBV10-3 and TRBJ2-5; D is unclear. The germline V gene encodes CDR1 ENHRY and CDR2 SYGVKD. The ends were cut back, 3 bases at V and 2 bases at J, with 10 bases in the middle. The CDR3 spans 14 residues. In DNA form, the CDR3 reads TGTGCCATCAGTGACCCCCCCGTACAAGAGACCCAGTACTTC. Protein product: CAISDPPVQETQYF.

The genes are TRBV7-6 and TRBJ2-3, with D possibly matching TRBD2 (6 bases). The V and J ends lost 5 bases and 7 bases respectively, with 13 bases between them. There are 13 residues in the CDR3. In germline, CDR1 is SGHVS, CDR2 FNYEAQ. This CDR3 reads CASSPGGSNTQYF. CDR3 DNA sequence: TGTGCCAGCAGCCCCGGGGGTTCGAATACGCAGTATTTT.

This chain joins TRBV4-1 and TRBJ2-1; TRBD2 is a possible D gene (6 bases). Germline lookup yields CDR1 MGHRA and CDR2 YSYEKL. This CDR3 spans 13 amino acids. Trimming removed 0 bases at V and 15 bases at J, with 15 bases between. This CDR3 reads CASSQDPWDSPFF. The CDR3 DNA follows: TGCGCCAGCAGCCAAGATCCGTGGGACTCCCCGTTCTTC.

This clone was detected ten times or more. The CDR3 protein is CASSYGQNTEAFF. CDR3 coding DNA: TGTGCCAGCAGTTATGGACAGAACACTGAAGCTTTCTTT. The chain couples TRBV6-5 to TRBJ1-1; tentative D call: TRBD1 (5 bases). CDR3 length: 13 residues. V lost 3 bases, J lost 1 base, and 6 bases lay in between. Germline CDR1 and CDR2: MNHEY and SVGAGI.

This clone was observed a few times. The chain has TRBV7-6 and TRBJ2-3; D is possibly TRBD1 (6 bases). CDR1 is SGHVS and CDR2 is FNYEAQ in the germline V gene. The V end was cut by 1 base, the J end by 6 bases, with 8 bases between. This CDR3 is 13 amino acids long. CDR3 in DNA: TGTGCCAGCAGCTTAGGACAGGATGATACGCAGTATTTT. Translated, it gives CASSLGQDDTQYF. Full variable domain (missing parts from reference TRBV7-6 and TRBJ2-3): GAGVSQSPRYKVTKRGQDVALRCDPISGHVSLYWYRQALGQGPEFLTYFNYEAQQDKSGLPNDRFSAERPEGSISTLTIQRTEQRDSAMYRCASSLGQDDTQYFGPGTRLTVL.

The gene calls are TRBV9 and TRBJ1-2, with D possibly TRBD1 on 6 matching bases. V lost 0 bases and J 4 bases, leaving 13 bases between the germline ends. In germline, CDR1 is SGDLS, CDR2 YYNGEE. This CDR3 contains 15 residues. The CDR3 DNA follows: TGTGCCAGCAGCGTAGGGGGGGGCCAGCTCTATGGCTACACCTTC. It codes for CASSVGGGQLYGYTF.